This is a list of T cell receptor beta chains from one sample in a study of OX40 agonist ivuxolimab in advanced cancers. The table came from immunoSEQ multiplex PCR; TCRdb's copy has only in-frame clones and leaves some out. The table shows about 39,000 clones, with roughly 90% occurring only once. The input for sequencing was CD4+ or CD8+ T cells sorted from blood, taken in a trial of the OX40 agonist ivuxolimab. These receptors all come from an adult with an advanced solid tumor such as melanoma, head and neck, liver or kidney cancer. The CDR3 runs from the conserved cysteine through the conserved F or W. The D gene is left open where the match is weak. Part of the rows lack a size; the others show once, few, many or a class for expanded clones.

V: TRBV11-2; J: TRBJ2-5; D: .; size: .; CDR3: CASSALGETQYF; DNA: TGTGCCAGCAGCGCACTGGGGGAGACCCAGTACTTC
V: TRBV4-1; J: TRBJ2-7; D: .; size: .; CDR3: CASSQEVGSYEQYF; DNA: TGCGCCAGCAGCCAAGAGGTAGGGTCCTACGAGCAGTACTTC
V: TRBV7-9; J: TRBJ2-1; D: TRBD2; size: once; CDR3: CASSFSGSSYNEQFF; DNA: TGTGCCAGCAGCTTTAGCGGGAGCTCCTACAATGAGCAGTTCTTC
V: TRBV7-9; J: TRBJ1-5; D: .; size: .; CDR3: CASSFHHSNQPQHF; DNA: TGTGCCAGCAGCTTCCACCATAGCAATCAGCCCCAGCATTTT
V: TRBV6-1; J: TRBJ1-2; D: TRBD1; size: .; CDR3: CASSEVTGGTGYTF; DNA: TGTGCCAGCAGTGAAGTAACAGGGGGAACGGGCTACACCTTC
V: TRBV27; J: TRBJ2-7; D: .; size: .; CDR3: CASSLRGTAYEQYF; DNA: TGTGCCAGCAGTTTACGCGGGACAGCCTACGAGCAGTACTTC
V: TRBV6-1; J: TRBJ2-2; D: TRBD1; size: .; CDR3: CASTWTGYNTGELFF; DNA: TGTGCCAGTACGTGGACAGGTTATAACACCGGGGAGCTGTTTTTT
V: TRBV5-4; J: TRBJ2-1; D: .; size: .; CDR3: CASSLGQSGNEQFF; DNA: TGTGCCAGCAGCTTGGGCCAAAGCGGCAATGAGCAGTTCTTC
V: TRBV9; J: TRBJ2-5; D: .; size: .; CDR3: CASSVEGGPVATETQYF; DNA: TGTGCCAGCAGCGTAGAAGGAGGGCCCGTGGCCACGGAGACCCAGTACTTC
V: TRBV10-1; J: TRBJ1-1; D: .; size: .; CDR3: CASSESTLNTEAFF; DNA: TGCGCCAGCAGTGAGTCTACATTGAACACTGAAGCTTTCTTT
V: TRBV27; J: TRBJ1-1; D: TRBD1; size: .; CDR3: CASSFQGAGTEAFF; DNA: TGTGCCAGCAGTTTCCAGGGGGCAGGGACTGAAGCTTTCTTT
V: TRBV27; J: TRBJ1-5; D: TRBD1; size: .; CDR3: CASSLQGLDQPQHF; DNA: TGTGCCAGCAGTCTACAGGGGTTGGATCAGCCCCAGCATTTT
V: TRBV7-2; J: TRBJ2-1; D: TRBD2; size: .; CDR3: CASSITTSGGHNEQFF; DNA: TGTGCCAGCAGCATCACGACTAGCGGCGGGCACAATGAGCAGTTCTTC
V: TRBV27; J: TRBJ2-1; D: TRBD2; size: .; CDR3: CASSLIGGRYNEQFF; DNA: TGTGCCAGCAGTTTGATAGGCGGGAGGTACAATGAGCAGTTCTTC
V: TRBV11-2; J: TRBJ2-2; D: .; size: .; CDR3: CASSPGFDTGELFF; DNA: TGTGCCAGCAGCCCAGGGTTCGACACCGGGGAGCTGTTTTTT
V: TRBV30; J: TRBJ2-7; D: .; size: .; CDR3: CAWSVSAAIYEQYF; DNA: TGTGCCTGGAGTGTAAGTGCAGCCATCTACGAGCAGTACTTC
V: TRBV27; J: TRBJ2-7; D: TRBD2; size: once; CDR3: CASSLAGGAYEQYF; DNA: TGTGCCAGCAGTTTAGCGGGAGGGGCCTACGAGCAGTACTTC
V: TRBV28; J: TRBJ2-1; D: .; size: .; CDR3: CASSPQYNEQFF; DNA: TGTGCCAGCAGTCCCCAGTACAATGAGCAGTTCTTC
V: TRBV21-1; J: TRBJ1-4; D: .; size: .; CDR3: CASSKSHRHEKLFF; DNA: TGTGCCAGCAGCAAATCACACCGACATGAAAAACTGTTTTTT
V: TRBV6-5; J: TRBJ2-1; D: TRBD2; size: .; CDR3: CASSYLPSGYNEQFF; DNA: TGTGCCAGCAGTTACCTCCCTAGCGGTTACAATGAGCAGTTCTTC
V: TRBV28; J: TRBJ2-7; D: .; size: .; CDR3: CASLGLGSSYEQYF; DNA: TGTGCCAGCCTCGGTCTGGGGAGCTCCTACGAGCAGTACTTC
V: TRBV7-9; J: TRBJ2-2; D: TRBD1; size: .; CDR3: CASGDRGGTGELFF; DNA: TGTGCCAGCGGGGACAGGGGCGGTACCGGGGAGCTGTTTTTT
V: TRBV2; J: TRBJ2-3; D: TRBD1; size: .; CDR3: CASRTPDREDTQYF; DNA: TGTGCCAGCAGAACTCCAGACAGGGAAGATACGCAGTATTTT
V: TRBV4-1; J: TRBJ2-1; D: TRBD2; size: .; CDR3: CASSPPRSGSIYEQFF; DNA: TGCGCCAGCAGCCCACCCAGGAGCGGGAGTATTTATGAGCAGTTCTTC
V: TRBV7-9; J: TRBJ2-7; D: .; size: once; CDR3: CASSLALHRANEQYF; DNA: TGTGCCAGCAGCTTAGCGCTGCACAGGGCGAACGAGCAGTACTTC
V: TRBV2; J: TRBJ2-6; D: .; size: .; CDR3: CASSRNPWASSGANVLTF; DNA: TGTGCCAGCAGTCGCAACCCCTGGGCCAGTTCTGGGGCCAACGTCCTGACTTTC
V: TRBV4-3; J: TRBJ2-3; D: .; size: .; CDR3: CASSSGTQYF; DNA: TGCGCCAGCAGCTCCGGAACGCAGTATTTT
V: TRBV6-1; J: TRBJ2-7; D: .; size: .; CDR3: CASSEAAGTYEQYF; DNA: TGTGCCAGCAGTGAAGCGGCAGGGACCTACGAGCAGTACTTC
V: TRBV11-3; J: TRBJ2-1; D: TRBD2; size: .; CDR3: CASSLDPAGVADEQFF; DNA: TGTGCCAGCAGCTTAGATCCCGCGGGAGTTGCGGATGAGCAGTTCTTC
V: TRBV6-5; J: TRBJ2-2; D: .; size: .; CDR3: CASSATNTGELFF; DNA: TGTGCCAGCAGCGCCACGAATACCGGGGAGCTGTTTTTT
V: TRBV29-1; J: TRBJ2-3; D: TRBD2; size: once; CDR3: CSVVAGLPTDTQYF; DNA: TGCAGCGTTGTGGCGGGACTACCTACAGATACGCAGTATTTT
V: TRBV6-5; J: TRBJ2-2; D: .; size: few; CDR3: CASGLANTGELFF; DNA: TGTGCCAGCGGCCTAGCGAACACCGGGGAGCTGTTTTTT
V: TRBV7-9; J: TRBJ2-5; D: .; size: .; CDR3: CASSLDLGETQYF; DNA: TGTGCCAGCAGCTTAGACTTGGGAGAGACCCAGTACTTC
V: TRBV9; J: TRBJ2-2; D: TRBD2; size: .; CDR3: CASSGVSAGGPGELFF; DNA: TGTGCCAGCAGCGGAGTCTCAGCGGGAGGGCCTGGGGAGCTGTTTTTT
V: TRBV27; J: TRBJ1-2; D: .; size: .; CDR3: CASSSGTVYGYTF; DNA: TGTGCCAGCAGTTCAGGGACGGTCTATGGCTACACCTTC
V: TRBV9; J: TRBJ2-2; D: .; size: .; CDR3: CASSPYVLRGELFF; DNA: TGTGCCAGCAGCCCTTATGTCCTGCGAGGGGAGCTGTTTTTT
V: TRBV4-1; J: TRBJ2-7; D: TRBD1; size: .; CDR3: CASSQDLTGPYEQYF; DNA: TGCGCCAGCAGCCAAGATCTGACAGGGCCATACGAGCAGTACTTC
V: TRBV13; J: TRBJ1-1; D: .; size: .; CDR3: CASRGGDTEAFF; DNA: TGTGCCAGCAGGGGCGGGGACACTGAAGCTTTCTTT
V: TRBV27; J: TRBJ2-1; D: .; size: .; CDR3: CASSSSGSGNEQFF; DNA: TGTGCCAGCAGTAGTAGCGGAAGCGGCAATGAGCAGTTCTTC
V: TRBV27; J: TRBJ1-5; D: .; size: .; CDR3: CASSLSHRSNQPQHF; DNA: TGTGCCAGCAGTTTATCACACCGGAGCAATCAGCCCCAGCATTTT
V: TRBV5-4; J: TRBJ2-1; D: TRBD2; size: .; CDR3: CASSGAGVDEQFF; DNA: TGTGCCAGCAGCGGAGCGGGAGTCGATGAGCAGTTCTTC
V: TRBV9; J: TRBJ2-5; D: .; size: .; CDR3: CASSVGDQETQYF; DNA: TGTGCCAGCAGCGTCGGGGACCAAGAGACCCAGTACTTC
V: TRBV4-1; J: TRBJ2-7; D: .; size: .; CDR3: CASSQAKSQAATYEQYF; DNA: TGCGCCAGCAGCCAAGCTAAAAGCCAGGCAGCAACCTACGAGCAGTACTTC
V: TRBV5-1; J: TRBJ2-1; D: TRBD2; size: .; CDR3: CASRVGTSGGTEQFF; DNA: TGCGCCAGCAGAGTTGGGACTAGCGGTGGGACTGAGCAGTTCTTC
V: TRBV6-6; J: TRBJ1-3; D: TRBD1; size: .; CDR3: CASSTGQYSGNTIYF; DNA: TGTGCCAGCAGTACGGGACAGTACTCTGGAAACACCATATATTTT
V: TRBV7-8; J: TRBJ1-1; D: .; size: .; CDR3: CASLTLNTEAFF; DNA: TGTGCCAGCTTAACCTTGAACACTGAAGCTTTCTTT
V: TRBV7-9; J: TRBJ2-7; D: TRBD1; size: .; CDR3: CASSPTDRDEQYF; DNA: TGTGCCAGCAGCCCGACGGACAGGGACGAGCAGTACTTC
V: TRBV28; J: TRBJ1-6; D: .; size: .; CDR3: CASRAAGNNSPLHF; DNA: TGTGCCAGCAGAGCGGCAGGGAATAATTCACCCCTCCACTTT
V: TRBV5-1; J: TRBJ2-6; D: .; size: .; CDR3: CASSGRALGDSGANVLTF; DNA: TGCGCCAGCAGTGGTCGGGCCTTGGGGGACTCTGGGGCCAACGTCCTGACTTTC
V: TRBV28; J: TRBJ2-7; D: .; size: .; CDR3: CASSSPLASYEQYF; DNA: TGTGCCAGCAGTTCCCCTCTTGCGTCCTACGAGCAGTACTTC